This entry lists 5 T cell receptor beta chains sequenced from one sample in a study of blood T cell repertoires in COVID-19 (TCRdb year 2020). The library was produced with the immunoSEQ multiplex PCR assay. TCRdb carries this immuneACCESS record with in-frame sequences only. Its versions omit some clonotypes, under half of them owing to an unresolved V gene in the studies checked, with the rest unexplained. Recorded for this sample are some 190,000 clones; more than 80% of them occurred a single time. The ten largest make up approximately 8.9% of the sample. Sequencing used peripheral blood. These receptor sequences come from a woman aged 60-70 years with acute or convalescent COVID-19.

V usage is TRBV6-5 and J usage is TRBJ1-1; TRBD1 matches 7 bases. V shed 5 bases and J 7 bases; nucleotides not matched to a gene: 10. The CDR3 contains 14 residues. Germline lookup yields CDR1 MNHEY and CDR2 SVGAGI. CDR3 DNA: TGTGCCAGCAGTACGAAGACAGGGAGGAATGAAGCTTTCTTT. Protein product: CASSTKTGRNEAFF.

This chain uses TRBV9 with TRBJ2-1; 10 bases map to TRBD2. The J segment lost 7 bases and the V segment lost 2 bases, leaving 6 bases of the junction unmatched. This CDR3 is built from 15 residues. Germline lookup yields CDR1 SGDLS and CDR2 YYNGEE. The CDR3 nucleotides are TGTGCCAGCAGCGTCGCGGCTAGCGGGAGAAATGAGCAGTTCTTC. Translating gives CASSVAASGRNEQFF.

This chain links TRBV28 with TRBJ1-2, with D unclear. Germline V gives CDR1 MDHEN, CDR2 SYDVKM. This CDR3 has 13 amino acids. V lost 2 bases to trimming and J lost 2 bases, with 6 bases between them. The CDR3 DNA follows: TGTGCCAGCAGTTTACAGTTCAACTATGGCTACACCTTC. It codes for CASSLQFNYGYTF.

This sequence joins TRBV9 and TRBJ1-2; D may be TRBD1 (5 bases). The germline V gene encodes CDR1 SGDLS and CDR2 YYNGEE. Trimming cost V 3 bases and J 2 bases, with 20 bases left between them. This CDR3 region has 17 residues. The CDR3 DNA sequence: TGTGCCAGCAGCGAAGGCCCCCCCCAGGGAATCAACTATGGCTACACCTTC. Its protein is CASSEGPPQGINYGYTF.

J is TRBJ2-1 and V is TRBV5-1, with TRBD2 matching over 7 bases. The CDR3 spans 15 residues. Germline V gene lookup returns CDR1 SGHRS and CDR2 YFSETQ. J lost 4 bases, V lost 1 base, and 5 bases had no gene match. The CDR3 is CASSLLAGEYNEQFF. As DNA, the CDR3 is TGCGCCAGCAGCTTGCTGGCGGGAGAATACAATGAGCAGTTCTTC.